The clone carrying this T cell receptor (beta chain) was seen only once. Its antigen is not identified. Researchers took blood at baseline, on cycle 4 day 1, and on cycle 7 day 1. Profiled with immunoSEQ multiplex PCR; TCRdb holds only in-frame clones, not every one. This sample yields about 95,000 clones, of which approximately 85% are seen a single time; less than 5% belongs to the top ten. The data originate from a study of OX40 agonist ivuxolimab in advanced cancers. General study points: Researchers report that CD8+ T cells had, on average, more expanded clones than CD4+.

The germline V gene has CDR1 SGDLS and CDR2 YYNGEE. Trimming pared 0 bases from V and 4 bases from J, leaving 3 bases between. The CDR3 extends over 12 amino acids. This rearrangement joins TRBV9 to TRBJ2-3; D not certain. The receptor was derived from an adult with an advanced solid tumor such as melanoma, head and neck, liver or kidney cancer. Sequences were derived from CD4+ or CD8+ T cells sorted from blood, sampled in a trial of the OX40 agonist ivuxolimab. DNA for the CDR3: TGTGCCAGCAGCGTAGGTGCAGATACGCAGTATTTT. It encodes CASSVGADTQYF.